Presented here are 23 T cell receptor beta chains from one specimen sequenced in a study of cytomegalovirus exposure and HLA in healthy donors. 60 Vbeta and 13 Jbeta primers were used in PCR. Sequencing was performed with immunoSEQ multiplex PCR; in TCRdb, only in-frame clones are kept and a portion is missing. The table lists 100,000 to 150,000 clones, less than 85% of them singletons. The specimen was PBMCs. All receptors derive from a man aged 30 to 45 in good health and CMV-seropositive.

The chain recombines TRBV19 with TRBJ1-1, with TRBD1 matching 7 bases. V was pared by 1 base and J by 6 bases, with 5 bases of the junction left unmatched. CDR1 is LNHDA and CDR2 is SQIVND in the germline V gene (reference sequence). The CDR3 has 14 amino acids. In nucleotides, the CDR3 is TGTGCCAGTAGTATAGTGCAGGGGGTCGCTGAAGCTTTCTTT. It encodes CASSIVQGVAEAFF.

This clone was observed a few times. The J gene is TRBJ1-1, the V gene TRBV10-3; D uncertain. Germline assignment: CDR1 ENHRY and CDR2 SYGVKD. The length of the CDR3 is 14 residues. Trimming left V 3 bases short and J 1 base short, with 9 bases between. CDR3 in DNA: TGTGCCATCAGTGAACCGAGGGAGAACACTGAAGCTTTCTTT. This translates into CAISEPRENTEAFF.

The chain recombines TRBV6-1 with TRBJ1-1; D unclear. The CDR3 length is 14 residues. The germline V and J ends were trimmed by 1 base and 0 bases, with 6 bases remaining between them. From germline, CDR1 is MNHNS and CDR2 SASEGT. This CDR3 reads CASSEGHLNTEAFF. CDR3 coding DNA: TGTGCCAGCAGTGAAGGTCACTTGAACACTGAAGCTTTCTTT.

The rearrangement uses TRBV25-1 and TRBJ1-2; D is possibly TRBD1 (5 bases). The CDR3 sequence is 12 residues long. V shed 8 bases and J shed 5 bases, with 12 bases lying between them. CDR1 and CDR2 from the germline V gene are MGHDK and SYGVNS. Written as DNA, the CDR3 is TGTGCCAGCGGACCGACAGAGTATGGCTACACCTTC. Protein: CASGPTEYGYTF.

The chain is built from TRBV5-8 and TRBJ1-5; a possible D gene is TRBD1 (6 bases). CDR3 length equals 15 residues. Per the germline V gene, CDR1 is SGHTS and CDR2 is YDEGEE. V lost 3 bases and J lost 2, with 12 bases in between. The CDR3 coding sequence is TGTGCCAGCAGCTCAGGGGTAGGAGGCAATCAGCCCCAGCATTTT. This translates into CASSSGVGGNQPQHF.

The gene calls are TRBV2 and TRBJ1-2; D perhaps matches TRBD1 (5 bases). With 3 bases removed from V and 3 bases from J, the gap between germline ends came to 17 bases. The CDR3 consists of 16 residues. Germline V gene lookup returns CDR1 SNHLY and CDR2 FYNNEI. CDR3 in DNA: TGTGCCAGCAGTGACCTCTTCCGACAGTTTGACTATGGCTACACCTTC. Encoded protein: CASSDLFRQFDYGYTF.

The rearrangement joins TRBV27 to TRBJ2-5, with 9 bases lining up with TRBD2. With V trimmed by 4 bases and J by 5 bases, 8 bases remained unmatched. The CDR3 spans 15 residues. Germline CDR1 reads MNHEY; CDR2 reads SMNVEV (reference sequence). CDR3: CASSSSGGRVETQYF. CDR3 nucleotides: TGTGCCAGCAGTTCGAGCGGGGGGCGGGTGGAGACCCAGTACTTC.

V gene TRBV10-3 combines with J gene TRBJ1-1; no firm D call. The germline V gene encodes CDR1 ENHRY and CDR2 SYGVKD. The CDR3 loop spans 13 amino acids. The V end lost 6 bases, the J end lost 4 bases, and 12 bases lay between the germline ends. The CDR3: CAISPLGSTEAFF. The CDR3 bases are TGTGCCATCAGCCCCCTTGGGAGCACTGAAGCTTTCTTT.

The chain carries TRBV29-1 and TRBJ1-1, with D maybe TRBD1 (5 bases). There are 12 residues in the CDR3. In germline, CDR1 is SQVTM, CDR2 ANQGSEA. The V end lost 3 bases, the J end lost 8 bases, and 13 bases lay between the germline ends. The CDR3 DNA follows: TGCAGCGTTGAGGAGACAGCTGCCGAAGCTTTCTTT. Translated, it gives CSVEETAAEAFF.

In this sample, this clone turned up once. This chain links TRBV30 with TRBJ2-1, with TRBD2 matching 8 bases. The CDR3 loop spans 15 amino acids. V was pared by 2 bases and J by 6 bases, with 9 bases of the junction left unmatched. CDR1 GTSNPN and CDR2 SVGIG come from the germline V gene (reference sequence). CDR3 region: CAWSRGGGRGNEQFF. The CDR3 DNA reads TGTGCCTGGAGTCGAGGCGGGGGGAGGGGCAATGAGCAGTTCTTC.

The gene calls are TRBV4-1 and TRBJ2-1; 12 bases are a match to TRBD2. The CDR3 sequence is 17 residues long. With 5 bases clipped from V and 7 bases from J, the junction kept 12 bases outside the gene matches. CDR1 MGHRA and CDR2 YSYEKL come from the germline V gene. The DNA of the CDR3 is TGCGCCAGCAGCGCAGGACTAGCGGGGTCCCCTGGGAATGAGCAGTTCTTC. Protein product: CASSAGLAGSPGNEQFF.

The J gene is TRBJ2-5, the V gene TRBV28; D is perhaps TRBD2 (6 bases). Germline V gene sequence: CDR1 MDHEN, CDR2 SYDVKM. The CDR3 extends over 14 amino acids. The V and J ends lost 3 bases and 5 bases respectively, with 13 bases between them. CDR3 nucleotide sequence: TGTGCCAGCAGTTTTGCGGACTACTGGGAGACCCAGTACTTC. It specifies CASSFADYWETQYF.

The chain couples TRBV6-5 to TRBJ2-7, with 7 bases aligning to TRBD1. V dropped 2 bases and J dropped 9; count of bases not matched to a gene: 10. CDR1 is MNHEY and CDR2 is SVGAGI in the germline V gene. The CDR3 has 14 amino acids. CDR3 sequence reads: CASSYRRQGLGQYF. CDR3 bases: TGTGCCAGCAGTTACAGACGACAGGGCCTCGGGCAGTACTTC.

V gene TRBV14 combines with J gene TRBJ2-7; D is unclear. The CDR3 is 16 residues long. Germline assignment: CDR1 SGHDN and CDR2 FVKESK. V was shortened by 2 bases and J by 1 base, with 15 bases between the two germline ends. The CDR3 loop reads CASSQSMSKNSYEQYF. Written as DNA, the CDR3 is TGTGCCAGCAGCCAATCGATGTCTAAAAATTCCTACGAGCAGTACTTC.

The chain joins TRBV27 to TRBJ2-5; 8 nucleotides agree with TRBD1. The CDR3 covers 12 residues. The V gene's germline CDR1 is MNHEY and CDR2 SMNVEV (reference sequence). V shed 0 bases and J 10 bases; nucleotides not matched to a gene: 1. The CDR3 nucleotides read TGTGCCAGCAGTTTATCCGGACAGGGCCAGTACTTC. It yields the protein CASSLSGQGQYF.

The rearrangement links TRBV27 to TRBJ2-1, with 9 bases fitting TRBD2. Germline trimming cut 3 bases from V and 2 bases from J; bases unmatched to any gene: 2. Looked up from germline, CDR1 is MNHEY and CDR2 is SMNVEV (reference sequence). The CDR3 sequence is 15 residues long. The CDR3 is CASSLGGGAYNEQFF. The CDR3 DNA reads as TGTGCCAGCAGTTTGGGCGGGGGGGCCTACAATGAGCAGTTCTTC.

V is TRBV5-8 and J is TRBJ2-2; 13 bases align to TRBD2. The V gene end was trimmed by 1 base and the J gene end by 5 bases; junction bases not matched to a gene: 2. This CDR3 region has 16 residues. Looked up from germline, CDR1 is SGHTS and CDR2 is YDEGEE. The CDR3 sequence is CASSLRTSGGTGELFF. The CDR3 nucleotides read TGTGCCAGCAGCTTGAGGACTAGCGGGGGAACCGGGGAGCTGTTTTTT.

V usage is TRBV27 and J usage is TRBJ1-1; no clear D gene. The CDR3 covers 13 residues. The V gene lost 6 bases and the J gene lost 0 bases, with 8 bases spanning the gap. Looked up from germline, CDR1 is MNHEY and CDR2 is SMNVEV (reference sequence). Here the CDR3 DNA reads TGTGCCAGCAGGTACACCCTGAACACTGAAGCTTTCTTT. Encoded protein: CASRYTLNTEAFF.

V is TRBV18 and J is TRBJ2-2, with 13 bases identical to TRBD2. The CDR3 runs 17 residues. CDR1 KGHSH and CDR2 LQKENI come from the germline V gene. The junction had 0 bases not matched to a gene; V was cut back by 1 base and J by 1 base. CDR3 residues: CASSPRTSGGNTGELFF. The CDR3 DNA sequence: TGTGCCAGCTCACCACGGACTAGCGGGGGGAACACCGGGGAGCTGTTTTTT. The complete variable domain, with remaining parts taken from reference TRBV18 and TRBJ2-2, reads NAGVMQNPRHLVRRRGQEARLRCSPMKGHSHVYWYRQLPEEGLKFMVYLQKENIIDESGMPKERFSAEFPKEGPSILRIQQVVRGDSAAYFCASSPRTSGGNTGELFFGEGSRLTVL.

The J gene is TRBJ1-4, the V gene TRBV9; D ambiguous. Germline loops: CDR1 SGDLS, CDR2 YYNGEE. The CDR3 covers 14 residues. V was trimmed by 0 bases and J by 2 bases, leaving 5 bases between them. The CDR3 coding sequence is TGTGCCAGCAGCGTAGGGCAGACTAATGAAAAACTGTTTTTT. It yields the protein CASSVGQTNEKLFF. Supplemented by reference TRBV9 and TRBJ1-4, the full variable domain reads DSGVTQTPKHLITATGQRVTLRCSPRSGDLSVYWYQQSLDQGLQFLIQYYNGEERAKGNILERFSAQQFPDLHSELNLSSLELGDSALYFCASSVGQTNEKLFFGSGTQLSVL.

This chain uses TRBV18 with TRBJ1-1; TRBD1 is a possible D gene (5 bases). Germline V gene sequence: CDR1 KGHSH, CDR2 LQKENI. The CDR3 sequence is 15 residues long. V lost 3 bases to trimming and J lost 4 bases, with 15 bases between them. As DNA, the CDR3 is TGTGCCAGCTCACCTTCCTCTTTAAGGGGCACTGAAGCTTTCTTT. This sequence encodes CASSPSSLRGTEAFF.

This clone was seen only a few times. The chain couples TRBV6-1 to TRBJ1-2; D may be TRBD1 (6 bases). The CDR3 runs to 12 residues. The V gene's germline CDR1 is MNHNS and CDR2 SASEGT. The V and J ends lost 2 bases and 5 bases respectively, with 6 bases between them. CDR3 DNA: TGTGCCAGCAGTGAAACAGGGTATGGCTACACCTTC. Translation gives CASSETGYGYTF.

The V and J genes are TRBV18 and TRBJ1-2; D is uncertain. Germline V gives CDR1 KGHSH, CDR2 LQKENI. Trimming left V 6 bases short and J 5 bases short, with 16 bases between. CDR3 length equals 14 residues. CDR3 coding DNA: TGTGCCAGCTCTCAAACCCGGACTGATTATGGCTACACCTTC. Amino acid sequence: CASSQTRTDYGYTF.